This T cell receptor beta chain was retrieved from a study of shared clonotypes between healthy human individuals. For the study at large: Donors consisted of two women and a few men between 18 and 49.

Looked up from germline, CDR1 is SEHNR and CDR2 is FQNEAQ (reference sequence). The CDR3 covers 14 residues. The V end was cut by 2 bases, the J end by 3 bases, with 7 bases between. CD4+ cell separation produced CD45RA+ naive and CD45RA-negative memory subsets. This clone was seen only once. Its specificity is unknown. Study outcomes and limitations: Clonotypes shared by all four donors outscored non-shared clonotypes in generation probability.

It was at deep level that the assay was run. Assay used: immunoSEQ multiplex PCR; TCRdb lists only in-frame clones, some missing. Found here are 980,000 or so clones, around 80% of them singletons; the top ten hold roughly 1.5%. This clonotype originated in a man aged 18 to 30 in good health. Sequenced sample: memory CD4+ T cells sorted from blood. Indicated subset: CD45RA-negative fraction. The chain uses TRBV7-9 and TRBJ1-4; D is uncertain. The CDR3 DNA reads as TGTGCCAGCAGCTTACGGGCGTCTAATGAAAAACTGTTTTTT. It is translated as CASSLRASNEKLFF.